This paragraph covers one T cell receptor beta chain sequence. The antigen is not known. TRB was amplified from around 230-520 ng of blood genomic DNA. Multiplex PCR with BIOMED2 TRB-A/B primer pools amplified TRB rearrangements. In TCRdb, the multiplex PCR reads were re-called with MiXCR into one record per CDR3 protein. The sample lists 9,000 to 13,000 distinct CDR3 sequences; approximately 35% were seen once. The record originates from a study of T and B cells in COVID-19 patients. About the research overall: Critical illness requiring mechanical ventilation or extracorporeal membrane oxygenation affected about 60% of the roughly 20 active-infection patients. General study points: Patients with COVID-19 reportedly showed strongly skewed T cell receptor beta variable and joining gene usage.

The CDR3 consists of 14 residues. Germline V gene sequence: CDR1 KGHSH, CDR2 LQKENI. Trimming cost V 4 bases and J 2 bases, with 11 bases left between them. The chain has TRBV18 and TRBJ1-2, with D uncertain. The TCR comes from a human donor with active COVID-19. The source material was blood. DNA of the CDR3: TGTGCCAGCTCACGCCGGGAAATGAACTATGGCTACACCTTC. This gives the protein CASSRREMNYGYTF.